Reported below is one TCR beta chain. This specimen comes from a study of CD8 T cells in Susac syndrome. Random-hexamer reverse transcription was applied to roughly 0.5 to 1 ug RNA. From the immunoSEQ multiplex PCR reads, TCRdb called clonotypes with MiXCR, one entry per CDR3 protein. Here the sample spans more than 110,000 distinct CDR3 sequences, 90% to 95% being singletons. Purification of the CD8+ and CD4+ T cells relied on negative isolation, and TEMRA cells underwent FACS enrichment. Trimming removed 2 bases from V and 4 bases from J, with 20 bases in between. This CDR3 comprises 17 residues. Germline V lookup: CDR1 LNHNV, CDR2 YYDKDF (reference sequence).

The chain employs TRBV15 and TRBJ2-5; D uncertain. The sample consisted of CD8+ T cells from PBMCs. The TCR comes from a human donor in good health. As DNA, the CDR3 is TGTGCCACCAGCAGATTTCCCCAGGACGGACCGACAGAGACCCAGTACTTC. This codes for CATSRFPQDGPTETQYF.